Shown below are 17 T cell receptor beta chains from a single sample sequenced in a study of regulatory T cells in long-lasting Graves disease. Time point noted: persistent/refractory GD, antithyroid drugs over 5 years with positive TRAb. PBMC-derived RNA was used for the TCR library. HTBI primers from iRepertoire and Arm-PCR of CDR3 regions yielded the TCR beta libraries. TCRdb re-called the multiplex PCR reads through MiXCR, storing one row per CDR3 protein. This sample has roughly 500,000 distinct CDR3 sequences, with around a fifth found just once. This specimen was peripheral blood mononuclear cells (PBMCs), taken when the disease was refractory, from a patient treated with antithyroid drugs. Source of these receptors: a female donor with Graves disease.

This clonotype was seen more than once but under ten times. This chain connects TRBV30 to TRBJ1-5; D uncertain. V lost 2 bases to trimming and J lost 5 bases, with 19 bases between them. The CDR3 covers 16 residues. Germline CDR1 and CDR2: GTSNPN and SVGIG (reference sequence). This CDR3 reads CAWSPSYRAPDQPQHF. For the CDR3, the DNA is TGTGCCTGGAGTCCGTCTTACCGGGCCCCTGATCAGCCCCAGCATTTT. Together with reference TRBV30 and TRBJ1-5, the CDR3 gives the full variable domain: SQTIHQWPATLVQPVGSPLSLECTVEGTSNPNLYWYRQAAGRGLQLLFYSVGIGQISSEVPQNLSASRPQDRQFILSSKKLLLSDSGFYLCAWSPSYRAPDQPQHFGDGTRLSIL.

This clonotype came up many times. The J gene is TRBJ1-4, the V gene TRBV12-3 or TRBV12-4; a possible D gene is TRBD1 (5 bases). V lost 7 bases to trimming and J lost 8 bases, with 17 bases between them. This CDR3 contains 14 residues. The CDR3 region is CASIGTSTEEKLFF. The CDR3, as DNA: TGTGCCAGCATCGGGACTTCTACGGAAGAAAAACTGTTTTTT.

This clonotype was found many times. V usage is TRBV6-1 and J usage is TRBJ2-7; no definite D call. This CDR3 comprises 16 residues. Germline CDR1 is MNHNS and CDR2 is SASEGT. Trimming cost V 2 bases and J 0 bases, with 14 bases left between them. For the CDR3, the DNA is TGTGCCAGCAGTGAACTTCCGAATCATAGCTCCTACGAGCAGTACTTC. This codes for CASSELPNHSSYEQYF.

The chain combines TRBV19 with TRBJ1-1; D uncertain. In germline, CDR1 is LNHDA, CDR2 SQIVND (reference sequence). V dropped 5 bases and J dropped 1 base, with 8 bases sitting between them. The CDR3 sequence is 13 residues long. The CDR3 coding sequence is TGTGCCAGTAGTCCCTTTGGGAACACTGAAGCTTTCTTT. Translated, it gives CASSPFGNTEAFF.

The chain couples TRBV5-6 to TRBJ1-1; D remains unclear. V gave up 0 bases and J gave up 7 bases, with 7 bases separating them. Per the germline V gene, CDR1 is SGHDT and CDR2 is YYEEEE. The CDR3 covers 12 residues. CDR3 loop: CASSLATDEAFF. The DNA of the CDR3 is TGTGCCAGCAGCTTGGCTACAGATGAAGCTTTCTTT.

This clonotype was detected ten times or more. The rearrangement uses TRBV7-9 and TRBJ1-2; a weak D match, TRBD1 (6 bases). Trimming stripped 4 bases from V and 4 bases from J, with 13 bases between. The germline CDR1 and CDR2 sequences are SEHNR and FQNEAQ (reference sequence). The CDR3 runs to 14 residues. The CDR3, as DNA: TGTGCCAGCAGCTCCGGACAGCCCCCCTATGGCTACACCTTC. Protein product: CASSSGQPPYGYTF.

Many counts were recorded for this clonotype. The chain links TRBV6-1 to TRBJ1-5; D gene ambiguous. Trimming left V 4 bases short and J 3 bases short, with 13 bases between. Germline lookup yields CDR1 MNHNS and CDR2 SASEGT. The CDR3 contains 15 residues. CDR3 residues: CASSVFRFNNQPQHF. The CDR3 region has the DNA TGTGCCAGCAGTGTTTTCCGGTTTAACAATCAGCCCCAGCATTTT.

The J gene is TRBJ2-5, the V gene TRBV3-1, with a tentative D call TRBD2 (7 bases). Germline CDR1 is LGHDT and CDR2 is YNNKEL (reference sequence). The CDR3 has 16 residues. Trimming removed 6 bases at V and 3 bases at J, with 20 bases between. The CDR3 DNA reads TGTGCCAGCAGTTTCGGAAACGCGGGGGCCAAAGAGACCCAGTACTTC. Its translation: CASSFGNAGAKETQYF.

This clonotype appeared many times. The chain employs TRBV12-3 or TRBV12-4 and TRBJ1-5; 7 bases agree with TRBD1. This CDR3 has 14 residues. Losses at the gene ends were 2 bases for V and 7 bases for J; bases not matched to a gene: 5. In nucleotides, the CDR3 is TGTGCCAGCAGTTTAACAGGGGAGGTACAGCCCCAGCATTTT. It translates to CASSLTGEVQPQHF.

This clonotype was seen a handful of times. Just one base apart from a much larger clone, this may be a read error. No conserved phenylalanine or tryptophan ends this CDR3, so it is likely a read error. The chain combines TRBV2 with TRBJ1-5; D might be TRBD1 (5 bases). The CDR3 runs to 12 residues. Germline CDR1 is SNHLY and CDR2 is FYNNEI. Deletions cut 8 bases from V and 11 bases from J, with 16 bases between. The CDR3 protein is CASHRTGASQHL. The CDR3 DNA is TGTGCCAGCCATAGGACCGGGGCTTCCCAGCATCTT.

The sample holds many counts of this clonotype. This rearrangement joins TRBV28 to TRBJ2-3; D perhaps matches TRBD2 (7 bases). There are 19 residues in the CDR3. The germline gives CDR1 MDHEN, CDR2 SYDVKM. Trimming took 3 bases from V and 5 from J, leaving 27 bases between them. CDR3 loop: CASSLAQGPSGKEKDTQYF. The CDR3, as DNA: TGTGCCAGCAGTTTGGCCCAGGGGCCCAGCGGGAAAGAAAAAGATACGCAGTATTTT.

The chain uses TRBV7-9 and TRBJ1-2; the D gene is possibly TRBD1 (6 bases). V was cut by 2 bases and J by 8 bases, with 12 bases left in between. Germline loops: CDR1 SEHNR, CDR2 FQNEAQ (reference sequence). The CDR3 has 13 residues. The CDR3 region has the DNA TGTGCCAGCAGCTTACTGAGCCAGGGGGGCTACACCTTC. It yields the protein CASSLLSQGGYTF.

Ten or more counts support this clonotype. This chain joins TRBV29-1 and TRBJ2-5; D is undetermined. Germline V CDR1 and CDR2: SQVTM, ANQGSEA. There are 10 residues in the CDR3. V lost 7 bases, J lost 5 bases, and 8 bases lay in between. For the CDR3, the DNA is TGCAGCGGCGGCTTGGAGACCCAGTACTTC. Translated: CSGGLETQYF. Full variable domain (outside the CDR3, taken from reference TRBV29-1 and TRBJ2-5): SAVISQKPSRDICQRGTSLTIQCQVDSQVTMMFWYRQQPGQSLTLIATANQGSEATYESGFVIDKFPISRPNLTFSTLTVSNMSPEDSSIYLCSGGLETQYFGPGTRLLVL.

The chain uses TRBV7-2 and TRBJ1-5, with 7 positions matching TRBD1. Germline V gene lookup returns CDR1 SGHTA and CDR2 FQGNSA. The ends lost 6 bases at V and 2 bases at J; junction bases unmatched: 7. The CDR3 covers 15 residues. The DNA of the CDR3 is TGTGCCAGCAGGAACGACAGGGAAGGCAATCAGCCCCAGCATTTT. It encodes CASRNDREGNQPQHF. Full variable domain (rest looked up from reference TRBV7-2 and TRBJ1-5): GAGVSQSPSNKVTEKGKDVELRCDPISGHTALYWYRQSLGQGLEFLIYFQGNSAPDKSGLPSDRFSAERTGGSVSTLTIQRTQQEDSAVYLCASRNDREGNQPQHFGDGTRLSIL.

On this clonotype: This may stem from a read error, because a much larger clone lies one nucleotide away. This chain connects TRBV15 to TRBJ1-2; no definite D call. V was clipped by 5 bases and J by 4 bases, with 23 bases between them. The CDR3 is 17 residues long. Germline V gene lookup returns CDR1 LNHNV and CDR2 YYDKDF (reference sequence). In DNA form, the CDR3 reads TGTGCCACCAGCGGTGGTCCGGTTGACCCAGGAGTCTATGGCTACACCTTC. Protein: CATSGGPVDPGVYGYTF.

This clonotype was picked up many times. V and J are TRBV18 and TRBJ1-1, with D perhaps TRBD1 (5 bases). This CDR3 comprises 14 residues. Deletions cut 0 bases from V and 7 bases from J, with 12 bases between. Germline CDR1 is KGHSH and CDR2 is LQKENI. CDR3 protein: CASSPPLRVNEAFF. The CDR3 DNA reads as TGTGCCAGCTCACCACCGCTCAGGGTTAATGAAGCTTTCTTT.

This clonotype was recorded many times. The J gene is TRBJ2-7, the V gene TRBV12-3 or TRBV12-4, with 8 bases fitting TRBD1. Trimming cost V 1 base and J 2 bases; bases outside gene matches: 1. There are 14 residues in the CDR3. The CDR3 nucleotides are TGTGCCAGCAGTTTAGGGACAGGGACCTACGAGCAGTACTTC. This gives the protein CASSLGTGTYEQYF.